Below, 15 T cell receptor beta chains from the same sample are listed, as sequenced in a study of T-cell memory formation after mild COVID-19. Each CDR3 protein gets one entry after TCRdb re-called the 5' RACE reads with MiXCR. Of around 340,000 distinct CDR3 sequences in the sample, roughly 15% were seen once. What was sequenced was PBMCs or a T cell subset sorted from them (not recorded which). The receptor set was obtained from a man between 18 and 29 years old who had mild COVID-19 (a few samples of this study predate the infection). Cell type and time point are not known.

The table lists this clonotype with many counts. The chain has TRBV27 and TRBJ2-2; no clear D gene. The CDR3 length is 15 residues. V dropped 3 bases and J dropped 4 bases, with 12 bases sitting between them. Germline CDR1 and CDR2: MNHEY and SMNVEV (reference sequence). In DNA, the CDR3 is TGTGCCAGCAGTTTTTTGGGGTCTATCACCGGGGAGCTGTTTTTT. As protein: CASSFLGSITGELFF.

The V gene is TRBV6-5, the J gene TRBJ1-1; a possible D gene is TRBD1 (6 bases). V shed 6 bases and J shed 1 base, with 12 bases lying between them. There are 14 residues in the CDR3. Germline V gene data show CDR1 as MNHEY and CDR2 as SVGAGI. CDR3 residues: CASSKRTENTEAFF. The CDR3 DNA follows: TGTGCCAGCAGCAAGCGGACAGAGAACACTGAAGCTTTCTTT.

This clonotype has just a few counts. The rearrangement links TRBV4-2 to TRBJ2-3; TRBD2 agrees at 9 bases. The germline CDR1 and CDR2 sequences are LGHNA and YNFKEQ. V gave up 4 bases and J gave up 0 bases; unmatched junction bases: 5. This CDR3 has 16 residues. DNA for the CDR3: TGTGCCAGCAGCCGCCTTACTAGCGGGAGCACAGATACGCAGTATTTT. Its protein is CASSRLTSGSTDTQYF.

V gene TRBV9 combines with J gene TRBJ1-1; 7 bases agree with TRBD1. CDR3 length: 15 residues. CDR1 is SGDLS and CDR2 is YYNGEE in the germline V gene. J gave up 0 bases and V 4 bases, and 6 bases lay outside the gene matches. The CDR3, as DNA: TGTGCCAGCAGCCCGGCCGGGACAGTGAACACTGAAGCTTTCTTT. It encodes CASSPAGTVNTEAFF.

This clonotype was observed a handful of times. The chain links TRBV25-1 to TRBJ1-2; TRBD1 might be the D (6 bases). Germline V gene data show CDR1 as MGHDK and CDR2 as SYGVNS. Trimming shortened V by 6 bases and J by 4 bases, and 15 bases separated the two germline ends. This CDR3 is built from 14 residues. The chain's CDR3 is CASSPSGGAYGYTF. The CDR3 DNA reads TGTGCCAGCAGCCCTTCCGGGGGGGCCTATGGCTACACCTTC.

The gene calls are TRBV2 and TRBJ2-3, with 11 bases matching TRBD2. The CDR3 extends over 19 amino acids. CDR1 SNHLY and CDR2 FYNNEI come from the germline V gene. Trimming took 1 base from V and 1 from J; bases not matched to a gene: 10. The CDR3 loop is CASSEVGSSGGARTDTQYF. For the CDR3, the DNA is TGTGCCAGCAGTGAAGTGGGTAGTAGCGGGGGGGCGCGCACAGATACGCAGTATTTT. Combining the CDR3 with reference TRBV2 and TRBJ2-3 gives the whole variable domain EPEVTQTPSHQVTQMGQEVILRCVPISNHLYFYWYRQILGQKVEFLVSFYNNEISEKSEIFDDQFSVERPDGSNFTLKIRSTKLEDSAMYFCASSEVGSSGGARTDTQYFGPGTRLTVL.

V gene TRBV28 combines with J gene TRBJ2-5; D might be TRBD2 (5 bases). The CDR3 sequence is 13 residues long. The germline gives CDR1 MDHEN, CDR2 SYDVKM. The V end was cut by 10 bases, the J end by 5 bases, with 17 bases between. The CDR3 DNA follows: TGTGCCACAACCTCGGGGTGGGCGGAGACCCAGTACTTC. Amino acids: CATTSGWAETQYF.

The chain is built from TRBV6-4 and TRBJ2-3, with D possibly matching TRBD1 (6 bases). Trimming removed 2 bases from V and 3 bases from J, with 15 bases in between. Looked up from germline, CDR1 is MRHNA and CDR2 is SNTAGT. CDR3 length equals 16 residues. CDR3 protein: CASSDHRGRGTDTQYF. CDR3 coding DNA: TGTGCCAGCAGTGACCATAGGGGGAGAGGAACAGATACGCAGTATTTT.

J is TRBJ2-7 and V is TRBV5-4, with D perhaps matching TRBD1 or TRBD2 (5 bases each). The CDR3 extends over 17 amino acids. V lost 3 bases, J lost 1 base, and 20 bases lay in between. Germline CDR1 and CDR2: SGHNT and YYREEE (reference sequence). The CDR3 region has the DNA TGTGCCAGCAGCTGGGGTAGGTTGGACACGGGGTCCTACGAGCAGTACTTC. Translation: CASSWGRLDTGSYEQYF.

The CDR3 bases are TGTGCCAGCAGCTTATCCCAGGACAGGTACTACGAGCAGTACTTC. It encodes CASSLSQDRYYEQYF. This sequence joins TRBV7-2 and TRBJ2-7, with TRBD1 identical over 7 bases. The CDR3 has 15 amino acids. Unmatched junction bases numbered 7, after V lost 2 bases and J lost 3 bases. Germline CDR1 SGHTA, CDR2 FQGNSA.

This clonotype was counted only a few times. The chain links TRBV11-2 to TRBJ2-1, with 16 positions matching TRBD2. This CDR3 is built from 17 residues. Looked up from germline, CDR1 is SGHAT and CDR2 is FQNNGV. The V and J ends lost 5 bases and 5 bases, in that order; junction bases with no gene match: 6. The CDR3 nucleotides read TGTGCCAGCAGCCCGGGACTAGCGGGGGGGCTCGACAATGAGCAGTTCTTC. This encodes CASSPGLAGGLDNEQFF.

This clonotype was counted only a few times. The chain combines TRBV4-1 with TRBJ1-6; D call uncertain. The V end lost 2 bases, the J end lost 7 bases, and 15 bases lay between the germline ends. Germline CDR1 and CDR2: MGHRA and YSYEKL. This CDR3 region has 16 residues. The CDR3 spells CASSQPPTRENSPLHF. DNA of the CDR3: TGCGCCAGCAGCCAACCCCCGACCAGAGAGAATTCACCCCTCCACTTT.

The chain has TRBV6-2 or TRBV6-3 and TRBJ1-1, with D unclear. Germline V gene sequence: CDR1 MNHEY, CDR2 SVGEGT. The CDR3 length is 14 residues. Trimming took 2 bases from V and 8 from J, leaving 15 bases between them. CDR3 nucleotide sequence: TGTGCCAGCAGTTACCCAGCGACTGGCGAAGAAGCTTTCTTT. This sequence encodes CASSYPATGEEAFF.

This clonotype was observed a handful of times. The chain is built from TRBV29-1 and TRBJ2-5, with TRBD2 identical over 10 bases. CDR1 SQVTM and CDR2 ANQGSEA come from the germline V gene. V trimming: 5 bases; J trimming: 5 bases; junction bases outside the gene matches: 11. This CDR3 contains 15 residues. CDR3 sequence reads: CSVQTLTSGDETQYF. Written as DNA, the CDR3 is TGCAGCGTTCAAACCCTCACTAGCGGGGATGAGACCCAGTACTTC. Based on the CDR3 plus reference TRBV29-1 and TRBJ2-5, the full variable domain is SAVISQKPSRDICQRGTSLTIQCQVDSQVTMMFWYRQQPGQSLTLIATANQGSEATYESGFVIDKFPISRPNLTFSTLTVSNMSPEDSSIYLCSVQTLTSGDETQYFGPGTRLLVL.

The chain couples TRBV4-3 to TRBJ1-2; 10 bases match TRBD1. The junction had 9 bases not matched to a gene; V was cut back by 4 bases and J by 4 bases. CDR1 and CDR2 (germline): LGHNA, YSLEER. The CDR3 has 16 residues. The CDR3 DNA reads as TGCGCCAGCAGCCCAGAGGGACAGGGGAGAATCTATGGCTACACCTTC. Translated: CASSPEGQGRIYGYTF.